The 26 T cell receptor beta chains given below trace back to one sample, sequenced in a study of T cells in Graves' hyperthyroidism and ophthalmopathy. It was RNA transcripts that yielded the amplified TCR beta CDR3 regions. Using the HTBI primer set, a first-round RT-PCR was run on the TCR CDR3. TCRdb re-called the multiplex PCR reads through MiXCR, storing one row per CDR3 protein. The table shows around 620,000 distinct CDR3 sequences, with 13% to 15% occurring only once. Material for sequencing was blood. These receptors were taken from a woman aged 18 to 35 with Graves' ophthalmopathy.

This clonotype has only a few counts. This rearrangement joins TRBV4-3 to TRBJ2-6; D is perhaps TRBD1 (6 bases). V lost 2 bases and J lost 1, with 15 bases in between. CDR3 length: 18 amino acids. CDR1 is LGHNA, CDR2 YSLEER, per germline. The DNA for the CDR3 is TGCGCCAGCAGCCAACCCGGGACACGGCGGTCTGGGGCCAACGTCCTGACTTTC. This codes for CASSQPGTRRSGANVLTF.

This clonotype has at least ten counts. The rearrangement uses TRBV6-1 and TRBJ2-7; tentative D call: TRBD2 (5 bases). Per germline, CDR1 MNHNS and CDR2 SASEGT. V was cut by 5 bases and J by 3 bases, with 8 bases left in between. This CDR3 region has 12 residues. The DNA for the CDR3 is TGTGCCAGCAGTTCAAGCGGCTACGAGCAGTACTTC. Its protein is CASSSSGYEQYF.

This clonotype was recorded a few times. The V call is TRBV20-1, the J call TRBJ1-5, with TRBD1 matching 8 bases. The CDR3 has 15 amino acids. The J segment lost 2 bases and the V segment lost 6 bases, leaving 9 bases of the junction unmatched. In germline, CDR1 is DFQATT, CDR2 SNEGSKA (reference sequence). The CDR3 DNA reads TGCAGTGCGGAAGGACAGGGACGGGGCAATCAGCCCCAGCATTTT. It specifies CSAEGQGRGNQPQHF.

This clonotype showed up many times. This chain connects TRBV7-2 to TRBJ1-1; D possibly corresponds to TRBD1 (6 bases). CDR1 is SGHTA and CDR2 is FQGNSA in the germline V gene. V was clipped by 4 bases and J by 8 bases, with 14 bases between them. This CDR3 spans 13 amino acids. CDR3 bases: TGTGCCAGCAGCTCCCTGGACAGATGGGAAGCTTTCTTT. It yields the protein CASSSLDRWEAFF.

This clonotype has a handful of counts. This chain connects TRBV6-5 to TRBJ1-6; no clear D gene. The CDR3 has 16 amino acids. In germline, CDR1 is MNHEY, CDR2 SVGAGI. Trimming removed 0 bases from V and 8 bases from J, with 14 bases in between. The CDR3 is CASSYSYSLRDSPLHF. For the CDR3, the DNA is TGTGCCAGCAGTTACTCGTATTCCCTCCGGGATTCACCCCTCCACTTT.

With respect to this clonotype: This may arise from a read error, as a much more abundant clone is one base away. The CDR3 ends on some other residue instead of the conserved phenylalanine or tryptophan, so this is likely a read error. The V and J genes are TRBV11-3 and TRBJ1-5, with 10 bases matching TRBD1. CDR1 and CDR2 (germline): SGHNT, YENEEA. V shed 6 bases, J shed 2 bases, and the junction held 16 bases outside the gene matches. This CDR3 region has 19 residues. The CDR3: CASSYWDRGWYCGNQPQHL. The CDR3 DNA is TGTGCCAGCAGTTACTGGGACAGGGGCTGGTACTGTGGCAATCAGCCCCAGCATCTT.

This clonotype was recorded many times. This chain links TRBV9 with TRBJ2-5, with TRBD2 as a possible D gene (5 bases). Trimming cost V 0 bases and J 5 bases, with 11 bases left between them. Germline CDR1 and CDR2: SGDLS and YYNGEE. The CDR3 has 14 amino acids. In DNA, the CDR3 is TGTGCCAGCAGCGTAGCAGAAAGGGAGGAGACCCAGTACTTC. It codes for CASSVAEREETQYF. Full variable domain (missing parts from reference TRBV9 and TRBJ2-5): DSGVTQTPKHLITATGQRVTLRCSPRSGDLSVYWYQQSLDQGLQFLIQYYNGEERAKGNILERFSAQQFPDLHSELNLSSLELGDSALYFCASSVAEREETQYFGPGTRLLVL.

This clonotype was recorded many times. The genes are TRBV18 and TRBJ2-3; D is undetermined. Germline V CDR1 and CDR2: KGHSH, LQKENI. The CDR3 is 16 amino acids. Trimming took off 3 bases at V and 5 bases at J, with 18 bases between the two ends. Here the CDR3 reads CASSPLVVGVKDTQYF. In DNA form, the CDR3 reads TGTGCCAGCTCACCTCTGGTGGTTGGAGTAAAAGATACGCAGTATTTT.

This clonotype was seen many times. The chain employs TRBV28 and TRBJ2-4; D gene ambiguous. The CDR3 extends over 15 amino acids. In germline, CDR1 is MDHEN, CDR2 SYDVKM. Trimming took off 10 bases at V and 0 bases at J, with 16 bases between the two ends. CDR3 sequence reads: CATNGYLQAKNIQYF. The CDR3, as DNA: TGTGCCACCAACGGCTATCTCCAAGCCAAAAACATTCAGTACTTC.

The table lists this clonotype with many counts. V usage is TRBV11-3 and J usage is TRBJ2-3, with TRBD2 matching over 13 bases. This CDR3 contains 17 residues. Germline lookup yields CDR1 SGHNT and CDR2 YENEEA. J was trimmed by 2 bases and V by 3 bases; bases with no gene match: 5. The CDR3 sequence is CASSFGTSGAYTDTQYF. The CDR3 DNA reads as TGTGCCAGCAGCTTCGGGACTAGCGGGGCCTACACAGATACGCAGTATTTT.

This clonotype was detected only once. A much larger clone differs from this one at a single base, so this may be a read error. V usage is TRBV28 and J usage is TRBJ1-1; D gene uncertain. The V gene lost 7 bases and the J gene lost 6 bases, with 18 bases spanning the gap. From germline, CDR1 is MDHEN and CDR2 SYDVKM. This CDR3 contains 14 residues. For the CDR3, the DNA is TGTGCCAGCACCACCTCAATAGGGAGGTCTGAAGCTTTCTTT. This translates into CASTTSIGRSEAFF.

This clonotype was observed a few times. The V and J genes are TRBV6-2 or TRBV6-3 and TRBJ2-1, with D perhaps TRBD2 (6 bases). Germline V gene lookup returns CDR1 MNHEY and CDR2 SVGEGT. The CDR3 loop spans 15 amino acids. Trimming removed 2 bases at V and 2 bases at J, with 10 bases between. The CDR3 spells CASSYVADPYNEQFF. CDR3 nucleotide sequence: TGTGCCAGCAGTTACGTAGCGGATCCCTACAATGAGCAGTTCTTC.

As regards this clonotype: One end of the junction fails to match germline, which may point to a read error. CDR3 in amino acids: CASSLESGTRYEQYF. The CDR3 DNA sequence: TGTGCTAGCAGCTTAGAATCGGGGACTCGCTACGAGCAGTACTTC. The chain joins TRBV7-7 to TRBJ2-7; the D gene is possibly TRBD2 (6 bases). The CDR3 runs 15 residues. Germline assignment: CDR1 SSHAT and CDR2 FNYEAQ (reference sequence).

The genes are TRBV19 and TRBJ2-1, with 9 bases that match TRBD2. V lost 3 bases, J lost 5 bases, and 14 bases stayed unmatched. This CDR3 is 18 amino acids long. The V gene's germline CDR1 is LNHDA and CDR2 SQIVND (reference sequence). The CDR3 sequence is CASSIKYRLAGQNNEQFF. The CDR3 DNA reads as TGTGCCAGTAGTATCAAGTACAGGCTAGCGGGACAGAACAATGAGCAGTTCTTC.

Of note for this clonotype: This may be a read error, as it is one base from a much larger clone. The CDR3 sequence is CSARDRGLAGGSHEQYF. The CDR3 DNA sequence: TGCAGTGCTAGAGATAGAGGACTAGCGGGAGGCTCCCACGAGCAGTACTTC. The chain links TRBV20-1 to TRBJ2-7, with 14 nucleotides matching TRBD2. Germline V gives CDR1 DFQATT, CDR2 SNEGSKA (reference sequence). This CDR3 contains 17 residues.

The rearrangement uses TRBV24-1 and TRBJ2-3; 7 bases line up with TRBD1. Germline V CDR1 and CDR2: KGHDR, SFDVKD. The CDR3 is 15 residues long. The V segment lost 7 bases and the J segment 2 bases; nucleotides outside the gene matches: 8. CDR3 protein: CATSPDRATTDTQYF. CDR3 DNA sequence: TGTGCCACCAGCCCAGACAGGGCTACCACAGATACGCAGTATTTT.

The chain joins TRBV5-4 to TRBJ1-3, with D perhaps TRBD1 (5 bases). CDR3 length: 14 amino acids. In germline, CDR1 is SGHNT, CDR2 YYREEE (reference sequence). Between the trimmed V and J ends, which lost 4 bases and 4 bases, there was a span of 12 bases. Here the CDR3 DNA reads TGTGCCAGCAGCCAAGAGGGGCCAGGAAACACCATATATTTT. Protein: CASSQEGPGNTIYF.

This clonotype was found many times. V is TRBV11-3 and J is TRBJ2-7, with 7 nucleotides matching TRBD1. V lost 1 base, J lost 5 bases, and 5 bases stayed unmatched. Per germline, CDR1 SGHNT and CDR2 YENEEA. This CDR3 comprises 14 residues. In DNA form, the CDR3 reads TGTGCCAGCAGCTTAGCCTACAGGGGACACGAGCAGTACTTC. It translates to CASSLAYRGHEQYF.

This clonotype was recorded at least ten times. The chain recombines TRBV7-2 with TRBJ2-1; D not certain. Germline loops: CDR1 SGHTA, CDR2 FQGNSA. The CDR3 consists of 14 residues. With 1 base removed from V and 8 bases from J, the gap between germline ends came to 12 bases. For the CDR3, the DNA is TGTGCCAGCAGCTTAGTACGGATCGGAGATGAGCAGTTCTTC. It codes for CASSLVRIGDEQFF.

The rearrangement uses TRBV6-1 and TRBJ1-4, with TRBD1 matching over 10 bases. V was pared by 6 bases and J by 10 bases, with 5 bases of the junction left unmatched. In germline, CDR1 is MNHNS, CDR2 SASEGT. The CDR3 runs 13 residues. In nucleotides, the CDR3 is TGTGCCAGCAGCCCGGGACAGGGGACAAAACTGTTTTTT. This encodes CASSPGQGTKLFF.

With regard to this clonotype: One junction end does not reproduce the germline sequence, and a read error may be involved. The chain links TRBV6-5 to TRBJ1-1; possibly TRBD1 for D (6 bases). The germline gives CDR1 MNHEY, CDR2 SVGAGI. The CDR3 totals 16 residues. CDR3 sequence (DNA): TGTACCAGCAGTTACGACAGGTGGGGAGTGGTCACTGAAGCTTTCTTT. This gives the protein CTSSYDRWGVVTEAFF.

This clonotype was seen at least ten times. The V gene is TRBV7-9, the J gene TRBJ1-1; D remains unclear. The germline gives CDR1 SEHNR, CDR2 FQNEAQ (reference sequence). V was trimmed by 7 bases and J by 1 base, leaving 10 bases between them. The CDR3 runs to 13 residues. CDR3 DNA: TGTGCCAGCAAAGAGGGCGGGAACACTGAAGCTTTCTTT. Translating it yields CASKEGGNTEAFF.

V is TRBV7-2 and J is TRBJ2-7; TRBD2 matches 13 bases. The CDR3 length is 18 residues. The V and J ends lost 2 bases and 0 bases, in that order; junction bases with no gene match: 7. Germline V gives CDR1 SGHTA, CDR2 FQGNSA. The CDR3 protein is CASSLLLAGGPSSYEQYF. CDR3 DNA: TGTGCCAGCAGCTTACTACTAGCGGGAGGGCCAAGCTCCTACGAGCAGTACTTC.

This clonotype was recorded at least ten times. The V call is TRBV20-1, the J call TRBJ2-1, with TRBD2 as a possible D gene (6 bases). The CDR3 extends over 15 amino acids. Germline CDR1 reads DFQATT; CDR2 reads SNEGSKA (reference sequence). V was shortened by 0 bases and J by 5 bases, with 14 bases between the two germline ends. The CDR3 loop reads CSARDYAGPNNEQFF. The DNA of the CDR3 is TGCAGTGCTAGAGATTATGCGGGACCCAACAATGAGCAGTTCTTC.

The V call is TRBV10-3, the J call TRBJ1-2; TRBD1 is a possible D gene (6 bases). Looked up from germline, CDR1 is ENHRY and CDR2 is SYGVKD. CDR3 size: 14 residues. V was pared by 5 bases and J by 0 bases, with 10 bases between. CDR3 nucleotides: TGTGCCATCAGTTGGACAGACGCTAACTATGGCTACACCTTC. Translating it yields CAISWTDANYGYTF.

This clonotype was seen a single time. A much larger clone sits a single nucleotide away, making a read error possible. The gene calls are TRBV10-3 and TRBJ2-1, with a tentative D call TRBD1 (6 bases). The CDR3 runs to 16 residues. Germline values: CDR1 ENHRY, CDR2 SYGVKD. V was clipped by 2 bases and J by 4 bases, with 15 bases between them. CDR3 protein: CAISEAGQRSYNEQFF. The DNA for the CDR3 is TGTGCCATCAGTGAGGCTGGACAGCGGTCATACAATGAGCAGTTCTTC.